A single sample is the source of the 14 T cell receptor beta chains below, sequenced in a study of blood T cell repertoires in COVID-19. The method was immunoSEQ multiplex PCR; TCRdb's version includes in-frame clones alone and lacks a portion of them. Among roughly 300,000 clones listed, 88% were seen once. The specimen sequenced was peripheral blood. All receptors come from a man in his late teens or twenties with active or convalescent COVID-19.

The rearrangement joins TRBV19 to TRBJ1-5; D is perhaps TRBD1 (5 bases). CDR1 and CDR2 (germline): LNHDA, SQIVND (reference sequence). Trimming removed 5 bases from V and 0 bases from J, with 17 bases in between. This CDR3 is 17 amino acids long. The CDR3 DNA sequence: TGTGCCAGTAGTCCACAAACAGGACCGTATAGCAATCAGCCCCAGCATTTT. It is translated as CASSPQTGPYSNQPQHF.

The V call is TRBV10-1, the J call TRBJ2-1, with D possibly matching TRBD2 (7 bases). Trimming stripped 5 bases from V and 8 bases from J, with 13 bases between. CDR3 length equals 13 residues. Germline V gene data show CDR1 as WNHNN and CDR2 as SYGVQD (reference sequence). As DNA, the CDR3 is TGCGCCAGCAGTCCGGGCGGGGGCCATGAGCAGTTCTTC. Translation: CASSPGGGHEQFF.

This clone has only a few counts. The V gene is TRBV7-2, the J gene TRBJ2-1; TRBD1 agrees at 7 bases. In germline, CDR1 is SGHTA, CDR2 FQGNSA. V dropped 3 bases and J dropped 5; count of bases not matched to a gene: 10. The CDR3 length is 16 residues. CDR3 nucleotides: TGTGCCAGCAGCTTTTTTCCGGGACAGCCCAACAATGAGCAGTTCTTC. This gives the protein CASSFFPGQPNNEQFF.

The chain is built from TRBV5-4 and TRBJ2-7; 8 bases line up with TRBD2. The CDR3 is 16 residues long. The V and J ends lost 0 bases and 7 bases, in that order; junction bases with no gene match: 12. Germline V gene data show CDR1 as SGHNT and CDR2 as YYREEE (reference sequence). This CDR3 reads CASSLAVWAAGEEQYF. In DNA form, the CDR3 reads TGTGCCAGCAGCTTGGCGGTTTGGGCAGCGGGAGAGGAGCAGTACTTC.

This clone was detected only a few times. The rearrangement links TRBV27 to TRBJ1-2; 9 bases match TRBD1. The junction had 7 bases not matched to a gene; V was cut back by 6 bases and J by 8 bases. Germline CDR1 MNHEY, CDR2 SMNVEV (reference sequence). CDR3 size: 13 residues. The CDR3 DNA follows: TGTGCCAGCAGACCCGGGACAGGGACCGGCTACACCTTC. This gives the protein CASRPGTGTGYTF.

This CDR3 is CASSIYLATNEKLFF. The CDR3 coding sequence is TGTGCCAGTAGTATCTATCTCGCAACTAATGAAAAACTGTTTTTT. V and J are TRBV19 and TRBJ1-4; D not resolved. The V end lost 3 bases, the J end lost 0 bases, and 8 bases lay between the germline ends. Looked up from germline, CDR1 is LNHDA and CDR2 is SQIVND (reference sequence). The CDR3 loop spans 15 amino acids.

This rearrangement joins TRBV10-3 to TRBJ1-2; D might be TRBD1 (5 bases). The germline V and J ends were trimmed by 5 bases and 6 bases, with 16 bases remaining between them. This CDR3 spans 14 amino acids. Germline V lookup: CDR1 ENHRY, CDR2 SYGVKD. CDR3 loop: CAISLGREGDGYTF. For the CDR3, the DNA is TGTGCCATCAGTTTAGGCAGGGAGGGCGATGGCTACACCTTC.

The chain recombines TRBV11-2 with TRBJ2-3; 8 nucleotides align to TRBD2. The J segment lost 0 bases and the V segment lost 4 bases, leaving 6 bases of the junction unmatched. The CDR3 is made up of 16 amino acids. CDR1 is SGHAT and CDR2 is FQNNGV in the germline V gene. In DNA, the CDR3 is TGTGCCAGCAGCTCTTTAGCGGGACATAGCACAGATACGCAGTATTTT. Protein: CASSSLAGHSTDTQYF.

This chain uses TRBV27 with TRBJ2-5; no firm D call. CDR1 and CDR2 from the germline V gene are MNHEY and SMNVEV (reference sequence). Trimming took off 6 bases at V and 3 bases at J, with 20 bases between the two ends. The CDR3 contains 16 residues. CDR3 protein: CASSSGPSSGKETQYF. The CDR3 nucleotides read TGTGCCAGCAGCTCCGGCCCCTCCTCGGGTAAAGAGACCCAGTACTTC.

This clone was counted a single time. This sequence joins TRBV29-1 and TRBJ2-1; D may be TRBD2 (6 bases). The CDR3 loop spans 14 amino acids. Germline V gene data show CDR1 as SQVTM and CDR2 as ANQGSEA. Deletions cut 1 base from V and 1 base from J, with 8 bases between. CDR3 DNA: TGCAGCGTTGAAGGGCTAGCGTCCTACAATGAGCAGTTCTTC. Translation: CSVEGLASYNEQFF.

This chain connects TRBV4-3 to TRBJ2-7; 8 nucleotides agree with TRBD2. This CDR3 has 15 residues. The ends lost 4 bases at V and 1 base at J; junction bases unmatched: 6. The germline V gene has CDR1 LGHNA and CDR2 YSLEER. DNA for the CDR3: TGCGCCAGCAGCCCGTCAGCGGGGGAGTCCTACGAGCAGTACTTC. It specifies CASSPSAGESYEQYF.

This chain connects TRBV7-2 to TRBJ2-3; TRBD2 might be the D (5 bases). Per germline, CDR1 SGHTA and CDR2 FQGNSA. With 7 bases removed from V and 3 bases from J, the gap between germline ends came to 20 bases. This CDR3 is built from 16 residues. In DNA, the CDR3 is TGTGCCAGCATCCCCCGGGCCCTAGCTTTGACAGATACGCAGTATTTT. Translation: CASIPRALALTDTQYF.

The chain couples TRBV12-5 to TRBJ2-3; 7 nucleotides align to TRBD1. The CDR3 totals 14 residues. The ends lost 8 bases at V and 1 base at J; junction bases unmatched: 6. Germline CDR1 LGHNT, CDR2 FRNRAP. The CDR3: CASLDRVGTDTQYF. The DNA for the CDR3 is TGTGCTAGTCTCGACAGGGTGGGCACAGATACGCAGTATTTT.

The rearrangement joins TRBV5-6 to TRBJ2-5, with TRBD2 matching 9 bases. CDR3 length: 14 amino acids. V trimming: 4 bases; J trimming: 5 bases; junction bases outside the gene matches: 6. Germline V lookup: CDR1 SGHDT, CDR2 YYEEEE. The CDR3 DNA reads TGTGCCAGCAGCGAGAGCGGGGGGCGGGAGACCCAGTACTTC. Protein product: CASSESGGRETQYF.